This T cell receptor beta chain emerged from a study of post-analysis software for immune sequencing data. Study as a whole: Secondary progressive, relapsing-remitting and progressive-relapsing multiple sclerosis were among the included disease courses.

The CDR3 sequence is 15 residues long. CDR1 SGHRS and CDR2 YFSETQ come from the germline V gene. V trimming: 5 bases; J trimming: 5 bases; junction bases outside the gene matches: 11. Prepared TCR beta cDNA libraries contained unique molecular identifiers. TCRdb analysed the PCR reads with MiXCR anew, one entry per CDR3 protein. The table lists hundreds of thousands of distinct CDR3 sequences, roughly half of them singletons. Concerning this clonotype: Its antigen is still unknown.

Study-wide results and caveats: Roughly 5 TRBV segments, TRBV5-6, TRBV5-1 and TRBV20-1 among them, were found more frequent in patients than controls. People with multiple sclerosis had a significantly lower normalized Chao1 diversity than controls did. F measure showed strong co-clustering of same-batch samples.

This sequence originates from a girl aged 5-17 years with multiple sclerosis. Material: blood. V is TRBV5-1 and J is TRBJ2-7, with 9 bases lining up with TRBD1. The CDR3 DNA follows: TGCGCCAGCAGTTTAACAGGGGGCGCGAGGAACGAGCAGTACTTC. Protein product: CASSLTGGARNEQYF.